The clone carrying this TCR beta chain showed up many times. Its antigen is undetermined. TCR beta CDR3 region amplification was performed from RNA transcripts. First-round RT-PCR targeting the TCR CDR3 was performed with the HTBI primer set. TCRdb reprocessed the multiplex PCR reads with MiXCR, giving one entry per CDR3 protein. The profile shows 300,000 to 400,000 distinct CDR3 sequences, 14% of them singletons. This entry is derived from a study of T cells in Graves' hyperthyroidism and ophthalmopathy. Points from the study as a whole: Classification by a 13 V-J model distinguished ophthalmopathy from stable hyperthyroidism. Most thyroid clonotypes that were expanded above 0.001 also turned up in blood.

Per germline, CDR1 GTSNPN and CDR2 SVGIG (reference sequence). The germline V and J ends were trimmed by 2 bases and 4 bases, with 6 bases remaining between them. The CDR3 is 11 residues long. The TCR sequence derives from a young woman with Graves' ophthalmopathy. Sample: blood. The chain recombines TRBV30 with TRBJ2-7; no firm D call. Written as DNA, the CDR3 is TGTGCCTGGAGTACCCTATACGAGCAGTACTTC. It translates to CAWSTLYEQYF.